The subject of this entry is one T cell receptor (beta chain). The V segment lost 1 base and the J segment 4 bases; nucleotides outside the gene matches: 20. This CDR3 contains 21 residues. Germline lookup yields CDR1 LGHNT and CDR2 FRNRAP. The CDR3 regions of TCR beta were amplified from RNA transcripts. The HTBI primer set served for first-round RT-PCR of the TCR CDR3. MiXCR, applied by TCRdb to the multiplex PCR reads, yields one record per CDR3 protein. In the table there are fewer than 800,000 distinct CDR3 sequences, roughly 15% of which are singletons. These data are taken from a study of T cells in Graves' hyperthyroidism and ophthalmopathy.

Material: blood. V is TRBV12-5 and J is TRBJ2-1; 9 positions agree with TRBD2. The receptor was isolated from a man aged 18 to 30 with Graves' hyperthyroidism. CDR3 sequence (DNA): TGTGCTAGTGGTTTGGAACCGACCGGGACTAGCATTTCCCTAACTTACAATGAGCAGTTCTTC. Translation gives CASGLEPTGTSISLTYNEQFF.